This T cell receptor beta chain was found in a study of T cell repertoires in cytomegalovirus infection. From the reads, TCRdb called clonotypes with MiXCR, one entry per CDR3 protein. The sample shows about 890,000 distinct CDR3 sequences, about 33% of them seen only once. Germline V gives CDR1 SEHNR, CDR2 FQNEAQ (reference sequence). This CDR3 comprises 16 residues. Trimming shortened V by 4 bases and J by 7 bases, and 17 bases separated the two germline ends. This clonotype has more than one count but fewer than ten. Its matching antigen is unknown. The clonotype comes from a human donor in good health (CMV status not recorded). Some clones in this sample may be carry-over from other donors' samples. Sample: cultured CD8+ T cells from PBMCs, taken from culture after CMV antigen stimulation. This chain connects TRBV7-9 to TRBJ1-6, with D maybe TRBD1 (5 bases). CDR3 in DNA: TGTGCCAGCAGCTCCTTCCCCAGGGAGGACAATTCACCCCTCCACTTT. As protein: CASSSFPREDNSPLHF.